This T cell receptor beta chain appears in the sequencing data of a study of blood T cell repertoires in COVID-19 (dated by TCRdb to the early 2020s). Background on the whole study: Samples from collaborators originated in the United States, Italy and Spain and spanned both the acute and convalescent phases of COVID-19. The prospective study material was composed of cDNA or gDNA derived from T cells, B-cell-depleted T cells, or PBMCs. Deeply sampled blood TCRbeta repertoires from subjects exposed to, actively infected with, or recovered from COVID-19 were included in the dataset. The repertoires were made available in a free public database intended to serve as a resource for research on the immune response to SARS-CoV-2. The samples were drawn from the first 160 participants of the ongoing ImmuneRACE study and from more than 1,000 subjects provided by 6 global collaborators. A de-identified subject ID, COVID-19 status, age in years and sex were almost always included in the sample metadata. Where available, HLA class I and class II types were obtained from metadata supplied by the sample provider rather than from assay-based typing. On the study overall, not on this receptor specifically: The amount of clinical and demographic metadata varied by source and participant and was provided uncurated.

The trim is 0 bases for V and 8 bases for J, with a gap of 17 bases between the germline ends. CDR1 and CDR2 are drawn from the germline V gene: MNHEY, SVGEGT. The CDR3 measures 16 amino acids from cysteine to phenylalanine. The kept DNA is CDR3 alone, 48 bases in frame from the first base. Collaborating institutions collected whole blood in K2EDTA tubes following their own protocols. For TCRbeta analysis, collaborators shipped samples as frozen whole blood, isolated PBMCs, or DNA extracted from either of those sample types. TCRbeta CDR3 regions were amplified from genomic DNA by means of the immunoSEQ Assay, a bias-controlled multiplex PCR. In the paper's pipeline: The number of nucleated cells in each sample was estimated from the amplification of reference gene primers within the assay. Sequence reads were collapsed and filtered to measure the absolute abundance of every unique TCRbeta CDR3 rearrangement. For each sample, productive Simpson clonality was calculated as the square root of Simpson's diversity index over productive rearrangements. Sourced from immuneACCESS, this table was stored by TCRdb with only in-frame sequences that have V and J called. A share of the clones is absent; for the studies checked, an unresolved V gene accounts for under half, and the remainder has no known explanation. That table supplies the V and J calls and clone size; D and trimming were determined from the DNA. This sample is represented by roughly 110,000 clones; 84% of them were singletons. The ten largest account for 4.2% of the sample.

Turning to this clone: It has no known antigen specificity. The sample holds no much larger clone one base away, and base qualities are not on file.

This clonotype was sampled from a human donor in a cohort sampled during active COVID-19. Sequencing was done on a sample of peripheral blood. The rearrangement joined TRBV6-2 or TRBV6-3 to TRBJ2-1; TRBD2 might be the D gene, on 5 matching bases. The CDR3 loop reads CASSYSSRGSRYEQFF. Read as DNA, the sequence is TGTGCCAGCAGTTACTCGAGTCGAGGGAGTAGGTATGAGCAGTTCTTC.